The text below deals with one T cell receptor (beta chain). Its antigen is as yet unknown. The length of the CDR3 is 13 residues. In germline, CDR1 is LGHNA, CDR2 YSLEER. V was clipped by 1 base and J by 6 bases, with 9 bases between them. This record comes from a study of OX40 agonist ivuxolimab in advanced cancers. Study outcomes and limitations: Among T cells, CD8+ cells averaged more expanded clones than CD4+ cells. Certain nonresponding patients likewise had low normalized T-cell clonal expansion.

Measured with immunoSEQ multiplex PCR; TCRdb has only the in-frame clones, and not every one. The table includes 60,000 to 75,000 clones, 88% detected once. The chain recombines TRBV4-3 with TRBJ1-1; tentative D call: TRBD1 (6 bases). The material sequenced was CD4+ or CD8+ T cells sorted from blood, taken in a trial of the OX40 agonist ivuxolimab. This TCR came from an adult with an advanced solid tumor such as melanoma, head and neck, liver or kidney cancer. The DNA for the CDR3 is TGCGCCAGCAGCCAAGCAGGGGCTGCTGAAGCTTTCTTT. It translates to CASSQAGAAEAFF.